This T cell receptor beta chain comes out of a study of PD-1 blockade in mismatch repair-deficient tumors. Study-wide context: Patients had roughly twelve mismatch repair-deficient cancer types, all previously treated and progressing.

Germline CDR1 and CDR2: MNHNS and SASEGT. The CDR3 is made up of 15 amino acids. V lost 2 bases to trimming and J lost 6 bases; unmatched junction nucleotides: 1. Produced via immunoSEQ multiplex PCR; TCRdb's table is partial and in-frame only. This table has fewer than 50,000 clones, around 79% appearing once. All patients were mismatch repair deficient, assessed by either PCR or immunohistochemistry. The TCR-sequenced patients were a few responders to pembrolizumab. Study-wide findings and caveats: After pembrolizumab, tumor-resident clones rose rapidly, then generally contracted before radiologic responses.

As for this clone: Antigen: not known.

The sequence was collected from an adult with mismatch repair-deficient cancer. This sequence joins TRBV6-1 and TRBJ2-2; 12 positions agree with TRBD2. The sample in question was peripheral blood, obtained 4 weeks after starting pembrolizumab. For the CDR3, the DNA is TGTGCCAGCAGTGAACTAGCGGGAGGGCCCGGGGAGCTGTTTTTT. It yields the protein CASSELAGGPGELFF.